The 8 T cell receptor beta chains presented below share a single source sample, sequenced in a study of spatial heterogeneity in lung cancer. TCRdb redid the calling of the 5' RACE reads with MiXCR, one entry per CDR3 protein. Here the sample spans around 70,000 distinct CDR3 sequences, 8% to 9.5% being singletons. Time point reported: blood at routine non-recurrence follow-up after resection. The material was PBMCs, obtained at follow-up. All receptors come from a female donor with early-stage non-small cell lung cancer.

A few counts support this clonotype. The chain couples TRBV10-2 to TRBJ2-1; 12 bases line up with TRBD2. The V segment lost 3 bases and the J segment 8 bases; nucleotides outside the gene matches: 14. Germline CDR1 is WSHSY and CDR2 is SAAADI. The CDR3 contains 18 residues. The CDR3 nucleotides read TGCGCCAGCAGTGACGTACTAGCGGGAGGTCCCTCTAGGGATGAGCAGTTCTTC. This encodes CASSDVLAGGPSRDEQFF.

In this sample, this clonotype turned up many times. This chain uses TRBV5-1 with TRBJ2-7; 7 nucleotides match TRBD2. V lost 5 bases, J lost 3 bases, and 14 bases stayed unmatched. CDR3 size: 16 residues. The germline CDR1 and CDR2 sequences are SGHRS and YFSETQ. CDR3 sequence (DNA): TGCGCCAGCAGGCCCCAAACTAGCGCGACCTTCTACGAGCAGTACTTC. This codes for CASRPQTSATFYEQYF.

This clonotype was seen only a few times. CDR3 residues: CASSQVGRGEAFF. The DNA for the CDR3 is TGTGCCAGCAGCCAAGTGGGGAGGGGTGAGGCTTTCTTT. The genes are TRBV4-2 and TRBJ1-1; perhaps TRBD1 as D (5 bases). Germline V gene data show CDR1 as LGHNA and CDR2 as YNFKEQ. V lost 1 base and J lost 11, with 14 bases in between. The CDR3 is 13 amino acids.

Regarding this clonotype: This sequence may be a read error, since a much larger clone differs from it by one base. This chain uses TRBV18 with TRBJ1-1; no firm D call. V was clipped by 6 bases and J by 0 bases, with 8 bases between them. The CDR3 is made up of 13 amino acids. Germline V gene data show CDR1 as KGHSH and CDR2 as LQKENI. The CDR3 loop reads CASSGRMNTEAFF. In nucleotides, the CDR3 is TGTGCCAGCTCCGGACGGATGAACACTGAAGCTTTCTTT. The whole variable domain, filled in from reference TRBV18 and TRBJ1-1, reads NAGVMQNPRHLVRRRGQEARLRCSPMKGHSHVYWYRQLPEEGLKFMVYLQKENIIDESGMPKERFSAEFPKEGPSILRIQQVVRGDSAAYFCASSGRMNTEAFFGQGTRLTVV.

At least ten counts were recorded for this clonotype. The chain has TRBV11-2 and TRBJ2-1; D gene uncertain. Germline values: CDR1 SGHAT, CDR2 FQNNGV. V was trimmed by 2 bases and J by 7 bases, leaving 9 bases between them. The CDR3 contains 13 residues. CDR3 nucleotide sequence: TGTGCCAGCAGCTTAAGTCTTCTAAATGAGCAGTTCTTC. This codes for CASSLSLLNEQFF.

This clonotype has a handful of counts. The V gene is TRBV27, the J gene TRBJ2-1; D is unresolved. Trimming cost V 2 bases and J 0 bases, with 11 bases left between them. Germline-derived CDR1 and CDR2 are MNHEY and SMNVEV (reference sequence). The CDR3 sequence is 16 residues long. The CDR3 region is CASSLAPASSYNEQFF. Written as DNA, the CDR3 is TGTGCCAGCAGTTTAGCCCCAGCTAGCTCCTACAATGAGCAGTTCTTC.

This clonotype was counted at least ten times. The chain couples TRBV10-3 to TRBJ2-7, with TRBD2 identical over 16 bases. Germline CDR1 ENHRY, CDR2 SYGVKD. V shed 7 bases and J 5 bases; nucleotides not matched to a gene: 8. The CDR3 sequence is 16 residues long. The CDR3 protein is CAITPGLAGGSHEQYF. DNA for the CDR3: TGTGCCATCACCCCGGGACTAGCGGGAGGGAGTCACGAGCAGTACTTC.

This clonotype was picked up many times. V and J are TRBV7-3 and TRBJ2-3; D is ambiguous. CDR3 length: 15 residues. Germline-derived CDR1 and CDR2 are SGHTA and FQGTGA. The V end was cut by 2 bases, the J end by 1 base, with 10 bases between. The CDR3 DNA reads as TGTGCCAGCAGCTTATTTGGGGTTGGCACAGATACGCAGTATTTT. Protein: CASSLFGVGTDTQYF.